These T cell receptor beta chains were read from a single sample in a study of cytomegalovirus exposure and HLA in healthy donors. Clones were read by immunoSEQ multiplex PCR, and TCRdb kept only the in-frame ones, dropping some. The sample holds approximately 200,000 clones, roughly 84% seen once. Sequencing was performed on PBMCs. The receptors derive from a human donor in good health. Both conserved end residues are part of each CDR3. Fields, in order: V gene, J gene, clone size, D gene, CDR3 protein, CDR3 DNA. D genes are given only for firm matches. A clone size is listed for some rows: how often the clone was seen (once, few, many), or a class if it is expanded.

TRBV27	TRBJ2-7	.	TRBD1	CASSLLVQGRHRQYF	TGTGCCAGCAGTTTATTGGTACAGGGGCGCCACCGGCAGTACTTC
TRBV5-6	TRBJ1-2	once	.	CASSYGQGNGYTF	TGTGCCAGCAGCTACGGGCAGGGGAATGGCTACACCTTC
TRBV6-5	TRBJ1-1	.	.	CASSYSPGVMNTEAFF	TGTGCCAGCAGTTACTCCCCAGGGGTGATGAACACTGAAGCTTTCTTT
TRBV11-2	TRBJ2-5	.	.	CASSQTGETQYF	TGTGCCAGCAGTCAAACCGGAGAGACCCAGTACTTC
TRBV27	TRBJ2-7	.	.	CASSLRERYEQYF	TGTGCCAGCAGTTTAAGGGAGCGCTACGAGCAGTACTTC
TRBV7-2	TRBJ2-2	.	TRBD2	CASSVRTGTSGFTGELFF	TGTGCCAGCAGCGTAAGAACCGGGACTAGCGGATTCACCGGGGAGCTGTTTTTT
TRBV5-6	TRBJ2-7	.	TRBD2	CASSPTTSGDSYEQYF	TGTGCCAGCAGCCCCACGACTAGCGGGGACTCCTACGAGCAGTACTTC
TRBV11-2	TRBJ2-3	.	.	CASSPERERTTDTQYF	TGTGCCAGCAGCCCCGAGAGGGAGCGGACCACAGATACGCAGTATTTT
TRBV6-5	TRBJ2-2	.	.	CASSLTAGTTGELFF	TGTGCCAGCAGCCTTACAGCGGGTACCACCGGGGAGCTGTTTTTT
TRBV7-2	TRBJ1-2	.	TRBD1	CASSLDPGGNYGYTF	TGTGCCAGCAGCTTAGACCCAGGGGGTAACTATGGCTACACCTTC
TRBV4-1	TRBJ1-2	.	TRBD1	CASSSAGGSLYGYTF	TGCGCCAGCAGTTCGGCAGGGGGAAGTCTCTATGGCTACACCTTC
TRBV10-1	TRBJ1-1	few	.	CASSESSGLNTEAFF	TGCGCCAGCAGTGAGTCTTCAGGGCTGAACACTGAAGCTTTCTTT
TRBV7-9	TRBJ1-5	.	.	CASSLGSGRPEQPQHF	TGTGCCAGCAGCTTAGGAAGCGGGAGGCCAGAACAGCCCCAGCATTTT
TRBV19	TRBJ2-7	.	TRBD2	CASSRIAGTSYEQYF	TGTGCCAGTAGTAGAATAGCGGGTACCTCCTACGAGCAGTACTTC
TRBV6-6	TRBJ2-3	.	.	CASSYGQGNTDTQYF	TGTGCCAGCAGTTACGGGCAGGGGAACACAGATACGCAGTATTTT
TRBV9	TRBJ2-1	.	TRBD2	CASSETSGRNRSSYNEQFF	TGTGCCAGCAGCGAGACTAGCGGGAGAAACAGGAGCTCCTACAATGAGCAGTTCTTC